A single sample is the source of the 2 T cell receptor beta chains below, sequenced in a study of blood T cell repertoires in COVID-19. The assay was immunoSEQ multiplex PCR, and TCRdb's table has in-frame clones only and misses some. Of approximately 280,000 clones listed, 75% to 95% are singletons. Input material: peripheral blood. The receptors originated from a woman between 25 and 40 years old with COVID-19, enrolled during active disease.

This clone was counted between two and nine times. The V call is TRBV27, the J call TRBJ1-2, with a tentative D call TRBD1 (6 bases). Trimming shortened V by 3 bases and J by 1 base, and 9 bases separated the two germline ends. There are 14 residues in the CDR3. The germline CDR1 and CDR2 sequences are MNHEY and SMNVEV (reference sequence). The CDR3 sequence: CASSFGRGNYGYTF. Here the CDR3 DNA reads TGTGCCAGCAGTTTTGGCAGGGGTAACTATGGCTACACCTTC.

V usage is TRBV5-1 and J usage is TRBJ2-7; D is possibly TRBD2 (6 bases). Trimming shortened V by 5 bases and J by 7 bases, and 16 bases separated the two germline ends. The CDR3 extends over 13 amino acids. In germline, CDR1 is SGHRS, CDR2 YFSETQ. The chain's CDR3 is CASRGSGEPEQYF. In DNA form, the CDR3 reads TGCGCCAGCAGGGGTAGCGGAGAGCCGGAGCAGTACTTC.